The rows below give T cell receptor beta chains drawn from one sample of a study of beta chain features in type 1 diabetes. The table came from immunoSEQ multiplex PCR; TCRdb's copy has only in-frame clones and leaves some out. This sample has under 90,000 clones, with approximately 32% found just once. The material sequenced was stem cell memory CD4+ T cells from blood. The receptors were gathered from a woman between 18 and 29 years old in good health. CDR3s include the opening cysteine and the closing phenylalanine or tryptophan. D genes are given only for firm matches. The size field is filled for only some rows; it gives once, few, many or a size class.

V gene,clone size,D gene,J gene,CDR3 DNA,CDR3 protein
TRBV11-2,few,NA,TRBJ2-2,TGTGCCAGCAGCTTAACAGGGTTGACCGGGGAGCTGTTTTTT,CASSLTGLTGELFF
TRBV7-2,NA,NA,TRBJ2-7,TGTGCCAGCAGCCCCACTGGGGCACAGGTCGAGCAGTACTTC,CASSPTGAQVEQYF
TRBV5-4,NA,NA,TRBJ2-7,TGTGCCAGCAGCTTGGCAGCGGGGTCTGACAGGGGTCGAGAGCAGTACTTC,CASSLAAGSDRGREQYF
TRBV2,NA,TRBD1,TRBJ2-7,TGTGCCAGCAGAATTCCGGGACAGGGGGCCTACGAGCAGTACTTC,CASRIPGQGAYEQYF
TRBV5-1,NA,NA,TRBJ1-4,TGCGCCAGCACGGCGGGGGGGACTAATGAAAAACTGTTTTTT,CASTAGGTNEKLFF
TRBV30,few,NA,TRBJ1-2,TGTGCCTGGGGTTTACAGGGCTCCGGCGGCTACACCTTC,CAWGLQGSGGYTF
TRBV7-9,few,NA,TRBJ2-1,TGTGCCAGCAGCTTAGGGCTGGCCCAGGATGAGCAGTTCTTC,CASSLGLAQDEQFF
TRBV7-2,many,TRBD2,TRBJ2-3,TGTGCCAGCAGCCAAACGACTAGCATGGATACGCAGTATTTT,CASSQTTSMDTQYF
TRBV5-6,NA,TRBD2,TRBJ2-3,TGTGCCAGCAGCTTGGCCGGGGGACTACCAACCCCAAACACAGATACGCAGTATTTT,CASSLAGGLPTPNTDTQYF
TRBV2,NA,NA,TRBJ1-2,TGTGCCAGCAGTGAAGGTTGGGGGGAGAACACCTTC,CASSEGWGENTF
TRBV7-2,NA,TRBD1,TRBJ1-5,TGTGCCAGCAGCGCGGGACAGCCTAGCAATCAGCCCCAGCATTTT,CASSAGQPSNQPQHF
TRBV2,few,TRBD2,TRBJ2-2,TGTGCCAGCAGCCCGGCGGGGGGCAGAACCGGGGAGCTGTTTTTT,CASSPAGGRTGELFF
TRBV2,NA,TRBD1,TRBJ1-2,TGTGCCAGCAGTCCCGACAGGGGCTCCTATGGCTACACCTTC,CASSPDRGSYGYTF
TRBV29-1,NA,TRBD1,TRBJ1-4,TGCAGCATGACAGGGGGTGATGAAAAACTGTTTTTT,CSMTGGDEKLFF
TRBV5-1,once,NA,TRBJ1-6,TGCGCCAGCAGCTTGGCCGGAGGGACGAATTCACCCCTCCACTTT,CASSLAGGTNSPLHF
TRBV14,few,NA,TRBJ2-7,TGTGCCAGCAGCCAAGATGGCCAGTCCGTCACCTACGAGCAGTACTTC,CASSQDGQSVTYEQYF
TRBV5-1,NA,NA,TRBJ2-1,TGCGCCAGCAGCTTGGTTCCCAGCGGAGCCTACAATGAGCAGTTCTTC,CASSLVPSGAYNEQFF
TRBV4-1,few,TRBD2,TRBJ2-2,TGCGCCAGCAGCCAAGAAGGGGTCGGACTAGGGAGATCCGGGGAGCTGTTTTTT,CASSQEGVGLGRSGELFF
TRBV28,NA,TRBD1,TRBJ2-7,TGTGCCAGCAGTGGACAGGGGTGGGAGCAGTACTTC,CASSGQGWEQYF
TRBV30,NA,NA,TRBJ2-3,TGTGCCTGGAGTCAGAGCACAGATACGCAGTATTTT,CAWSQSTDTQYF
TRBV7-8,few,TRBD2,TRBJ2-7,TGTGCCAGCAGCTTAGACGCGGGGGGCCAACAGTACTTC,CASSLDAGGQQYF
TRBV18,NA,NA,TRBJ2-1,TGTGCCAGCTCACCTTCCCCAGGCCCTTTATACAATGAGCAGTTCTTC,CASSPSPGPLYNEQFF
TRBV10-3,few,TRBD2,TRBJ2-1,TGTGCCATCACCAAGGGGATTAGCGGGAGTGCGGATAATGAGCAGTTCTTC,CAITKGISGSADNEQFF
TRBV4-1,NA,NA,TRBJ2-1,TGCGCCAGCAGCCAAGATAGGGGGGGACCCCAAGAATTCTTC,CASSQDRGGPQEFF
TRBV7-6,NA,TRBD1,TRBJ1-1,TGTGCCAGCAGCTTAGACGGGACAGAGAACACTGAAGCTTTCTTT,CASSLDGTENTEAFF
TRBV7-8,NA,NA,TRBJ1-1,TGTGCCAGCAGCCCGACAGAGAACACTGAAGCTTTCTTT,CASSPTENTEAFF
TRBV30,NA,TRBD2,TRBJ2-1,TGTGCCTGGAGTGTATTCGGCGGGGGATACAATGAGCAGTTCTTC,CAWSVFGGGYNEQFF
TRBV30,NA,NA,TRBJ1-2,TGTGCCTGGAGTGCCGCGGGGGCGGGTAACTATGGCTACACCTTC,CAWSAAGAGNYGYTF
TRBV11-1,NA,TRBD1,TRBJ2-7,TGTGCCAGCAGCATTGGGACAGGGTTCTACGAGCAGTACTTC,CASSIGTGFYEQYF
TRBV25-1,few,TRBD1,TRBJ2-7,TGTGCCAGCAGTACTATGACAGGGAGCTCCTACGAGCAGTACTTC,CASSTMTGSSYEQYF
TRBV19,NA,NA,TRBJ2-3,TGTGCCAGTACTTACGGGAGAGGCACAGATACGCAGTATTTT,CASTYGRGTDTQYF
TRBV19,NA,TRBD2,TRBJ2-1,TGTGCCAGTAGTATACTAGCGGGAGGATCCGATGAGCAGTTCTTC,CASSILAGGSDEQFF
TRBV7-9,NA,NA,TRBJ1-2,TGTGCCAGCAGCTTAGATCCGTCCTACTATGGCTACACCTTC,CASSLDPSYYGYTF
TRBV5-1,few,TRBD2,TRBJ2-2,TGCGCCAGCAGCTTGGCTCCTAGCGGGCCAACCGGGGAGCTGTTTTTT,CASSLAPSGPTGELFF
TRBV27,NA,NA,TRBJ2-3,TGTGCCAGCAGTTTAGAAAGGGGAGATACGCAGTATTTT,CASSLERGDTQYF
TRBV9,NA,NA,TRBJ1-6,TGTGCCAGCAGCGATTTCCCGGGGGGGCTCCCTAATTCACCCCTCCACTTT,CASSDFPGGLPNSPLHF
TRBV7-9,NA,TRBD1,TRBJ2-7,TGTGCCGTTCGGACAGGGGTTCTTAGCTCCTACGAGCAGTACTTC,CAVRTGVLSSYEQYF
TRBV11-2,NA,TRBD1,TRBJ2-7,TGTGCCAGCAGCTCCCTCGACAGGGTCACCTACGAGCAGTACTTC,CASSSLDRVTYEQYF
TRBV29-1,NA,NA,TRBJ2-1,TGCAGCGTTGACCTGGGCCGGGGGTACAATGAGCAGTTCTTC,CSVDLGRGYNEQFF
TRBV14,NA,TRBD2,TRBJ2-5,TGTGCCAGCAGCCACCGCCGGGACAGCCTAGCGGGAGTGTCAGAGACCCAGTACTTC,CASSHRRDSLAGVSETQYF
TRBV30,few,NA,TRBJ2-3,TGTGCCTGGAACCGGGGCACAGATACGCAGTATTTT,CAWNRGTDTQYF
TRBV19,NA,NA,TRBJ2-7,TGTGCCAGTAGTATGAAGGACAGCGCGTATACCCACGAGCAGTACTTC,CASSMKDSAYTHEQYF
TRBV5-1,NA,NA,TRBJ2-1,TGCGCCAGCAGGCCCCGGGGCAATGAGCAGTTCTTC,CASRPRGNEQFF
TRBV5-4,few,TRBD1,TRBJ1-1,TGTGCCAGCAGCTTGGTGACAGGGGGAGGAACTGAAGCTTTCTTT,CASSLVTGGGTEAFF
TRBV29-1,many,NA,TRBJ1-5,TGCAGCGTACAACCAGGGGATAGCAATCAGCCCCAGCATTTT,CSVQPGDSNQPQHF
TRBV2,few,NA,TRBJ2-1,TGTGCCAGCAGTATGGGGAGGTGGGAGCAGTTCTATGAGCAGTTCTTC,CASSMGRWEQFYEQFF
TRBV30,NA,TRBD1,TRBJ1-5,TGTGCCTGGAGTAAGGGGGCAGGTCGGAGGGATCAGCCCCAGCATTTT,CAWSKGAGRRDQPQHF
TRBV27,NA,TRBD1,TRBJ1-5,TGTGCCAGCAGTCCCACAGGGGGAGGACAGCCCCAGCATTTT,CASSPTGGGQPQHF
TRBV7-2,NA,TRBD2,TRBJ2-3,TGTGCCAGCCGGCAGGGAGGGGTCTTAGCAGATACGCAGTATTTT,CASRQGGVLADTQYF
TRBV29-1,NA,TRBD1,TRBJ1-2,TGCAGCGATAAGGGGGCGAACTATGGCTACACCTTC,CSDKGANYGYTF
TRBV6-4,NA,TRBD1,TRBJ1-2,TGTGCCAGCAGTGAAGGGACAGGTCCAGGCTATGGCTACACCTTC,CASSEGTGPGYGYTF
TRBV11-1,NA,NA,TRBJ1-1,TGTGCCAGCAGCCCCCTCTGGAACACTGAAGCTTTCTTT,CASSPLWNTEAFF
TRBV30,few,TRBD1,TRBJ1-1,TGTGCCTGGAGTCGGACAGGGGGCACTGAAGCTTTCTTT,CAWSRTGGTEAFF